The 32 T cell receptor beta chains reported below all come from one sample, sequenced in a study of blood T cell repertoires in COVID-19. Assay: immunoSEQ multiplex PCR; the TCRdb copy retains only in-frame clones and omits some. The sample consists of hundreds of thousands of clones, around 85% of them appearing once. Material for sequencing was peripheral blood. These receptor sequences come from a man aged 50 to 60 with active or convalescent COVID-19.

The chain couples TRBV10-3 to TRBJ2-2, with D possibly being TRBD2 (5 bases). The CDR3 consists of 15 residues. The V and J ends lost 2 bases and 5 bases respectively, with 12 bases between them. Germline CDR1 and CDR2: ENHRY and SYGVKD. The CDR3 DNA reads as TGTGCCATCAGTGAGGGTGGGAGTAGTACCGGGGAGCTGTTTTTT. Translating gives CAISEGGSSTGELFF.

In nucleotides, the CDR3 is TGTGCCAGCAGTTACCACATCCTAGACAGATACGAGCAGTACTTC. It specifies CASSYHILDRYEQYF. The chain uses TRBV6-2 or TRBV6-3 and TRBJ2-7, with D possibly TRBD1 on 5 matching bases. Trimming stripped 2 bases from V and 4 bases from J, with 15 bases between. CDR1 MNHEY and CDR2 SVGEGT come from the germline V gene. The CDR3 covers 15 residues.

J is TRBJ1-1 and V is TRBV7-3; 8 nucleotides line up with TRBD1. The CDR3 has 13 residues. V dropped 5 bases and J dropped 4; count of bases not matched to a gene: 3. The germline CDR1 and CDR2 sequences are SGHTA and FQGTGA. CDR3 protein: CASSPTGGTEAFF. CDR3 in DNA: TGTGCCAGCAGCCCAACAGGGGGCACTGAAGCTTTCTTT.

This clone has only one observation. This chain links TRBV5-1 with TRBJ2-7, with 8 bases aligning to TRBD2. The CDR3 is made up of 20 amino acids. Germline V gene data show CDR1 as SGHRS and CDR2 as YFSETQ. After removal of 3 bases from V and 0 bases from J, the junction contained 20 bases not matched to a gene. CDR3 coding DNA: TGCGCCAGCAGCTACCCACCGAGGGCGGGAGGCCGCTCTTTCTCCTACGAGCAGTACTTC. The encoded protein is CASSYPPRAGGRSFSYEQYF.

The chain combines TRBV19 with TRBJ1-2; 8 bases are a match to TRBD1. This CDR3 region has 16 residues. Unmatched junction bases numbered 12, after V lost 2 bases and J lost 7 bases. The germline gives CDR1 LNHDA, CDR2 SQIVND (reference sequence). This chain's CDR3 is CASSIFPGQGASGYTF. In nucleotides, the CDR3 is TGTGCCAGTAGTATATTCCCTGGACAGGGAGCGTCTGGCTACACCTTC.

The chain is built from TRBV19 and TRBJ1-6; D is undetermined. The germline CDR1 and CDR2 sequences are LNHDA and SQIVND (reference sequence). This CDR3 spans 15 amino acids. Trimming took 6 bases from V and 0 from J, leaving 9 bases between them. CDR3 nucleotide sequence: TGTGCCAGTAGGCTGGAGAGCTCCTATAATTCACCCCTCCACTTT. It codes for CASRLESSYNSPLHF.

This chain uses TRBV30 with TRBJ2-3; TRBD2 matches at 8 bases. The CDR3 contains 14 residues. Losses at the gene ends were 3 bases for V and 2 bases for J; bases not matched to a gene: 4. Germline loops: CDR1 GTSNPN, CDR2 SVGIG (reference sequence). The DNA for the CDR3 is TGTGCCTGGAGAAAGCGGGAGAACACAGATACGCAGTATTTT. Translating gives CAWRKRENTDTQYF.

With regard to this clone: Other DNA sequences of this sample code for an identical CDR3. The V call is TRBV18, the J call TRBJ2-1; TRBD2 aligns across 7 bases. CDR3 length: 15 amino acids. V shed 4 bases, J shed 0 bases, and the junction held 3 bases outside the gene matches. CDR1 is KGHSH and CDR2 is LQKENI in the germline V gene. CDR3 nucleotide sequence: TGTGCCAGCTCACTGCCGGGGGGCTCCTACAATGAGCAGTTCTTC. This gives the protein CASSLPGGSYNEQFF.

The gene calls are TRBV11-3 and TRBJ2-1; possible D gene TRBD2, 6 bases. CDR1 SGHNT and CDR2 YENEEA come from the germline V gene. CDR3 length: 14 amino acids. Trimming removed 0 bases at V and 9 bases at J, with 12 bases between. In DNA form, the CDR3 reads TGTGCCAGCAGCTTAGATACTAGCTCCCCTGAGCAGTTCTTC. Residues: CASSLDTSSPEQFF.

This rearrangement joins TRBV24-1 to TRBJ1-2, with TRBD1 matching 7 bases. After removal of 8 bases from V and 4 bases from J, the junction contained 9 bases not matched to a gene. Germline V CDR1 and CDR2: KGHDR, SFDVKD. This CDR3 has 14 residues. CDR3 DNA: TGTGCCACCAATTCCCCGACAGGGCCCTATGGCTACACCTTC. This codes for CATNSPTGPYGYTF.

This rearrangement joins TRBV19 to TRBJ1-6; D might be TRBD1 (5 bases). This CDR3 comprises 16 residues. Germline values: CDR1 LNHDA, CDR2 SQIVND (reference sequence). Trimming left V 7 bases short and J 2 bases short, with 15 bases between. The CDR3 DNA is TGTGCCAGTAAACTCCAGCCGGGGGCCTATAATTCACCCCTCCACTTT. Translating it yields CASKLQPGAYNSPLHF.

The chain joins TRBV28 to TRBJ1-2; no reliable D call. Deletions cut 6 bases from V and 1 base from J, with 15 bases between. The V gene's germline CDR1 is MDHEN and CDR2 SYDVKM. CDR3 length: 15 residues. The CDR3 loop reads CASSPWERFNYGYTF. In nucleotides, the CDR3 is TGTGCCAGCAGCCCCTGGGAGCGTTTTAACTATGGCTACACCTTC.

This clone was observed many times. Additional DNA sequences in this sample encode the identical CDR3. The V and J genes are TRBV28 and TRBJ1-1; tentatively, D is TRBD1 (5 bases). Trimming removed 8 bases at V and 5 bases at J, with 21 bases between. The CDR3 loop spans 15 amino acids. CDR1 is MDHEN, CDR2 SYDVKM, per germline. CDR3 in amino acids: CASLLGGWGETEAFF. The CDR3 coding sequence is TGTGCCAGCTTATTGGGGGGTTGGGGTGAGACTGAAGCTTTCTTT.

CDR3 DNA sequence: TGTGCCAGCAGTGAAGCGTCGGTTAATGAGCAGTTCTTC. Its protein product is CASSEASVNEQFF. The chain is built from TRBV6-1 and TRBJ2-1; D gene ambiguous. Germline V gives CDR1 MNHNS, CDR2 SASEGT. The ends were cut back, 0 bases at V and 7 bases at J, with 7 bases in the middle. The CDR3 is 13 amino acids.

The chain links TRBV7-9 to TRBJ1-1, with TRBD1 matching over 9 bases. Germline values: CDR1 SEHNR, CDR2 FQNEAQ (reference sequence). Trimming removed 3 bases from V and 1 base from J; junction bases left unmatched: 9. CDR3 length: 17 residues. CDR3 coding DNA: TGTGCCAGCAGCTTCACAGGGGGCGGGGTTAGGAACACTGAAGCTTTCTTT. It encodes CASSFTGGGVRNTEAFF.

This clone was detected a few times. The chain joins TRBV30 to TRBJ2-7, with a tentative D call TRBD1 (5 bases). V was clipped by 2 bases and J by 3 bases, with 11 bases between them. CDR1 and CDR2 (germline): GTSNPN, SVGIG (reference sequence). The CDR3 contains 13 residues. CDR3 nucleotides: TGTGCCTGGAGTACCGGGCAGGGCTACGAGCAGTACTTC. Its protein product is CAWSTGQGYEQYF.

This chain uses TRBV18 with TRBJ2-7; D might be TRBD1 (5 bases). Germline CDR1 reads KGHSH; CDR2 reads LQKENI. The V gene lost 2 bases and the J gene lost 12 bases, with 20 bases spanning the gap. The CDR3 is made up of 14 amino acids. The CDR3 sequence: CASSPGTGWYSLYF. The CDR3 nucleotides read TGTGCCAGCTCACCAGGAACAGGCTGGTACTCTCTGTACTTC.

CDR3 residues: CASGLVPSGLNVYEQYF. The CDR3 DNA reads as TGTGCTAGTGGTTTGGTGCCATCGGGACTTAACGTCTACGAGCAGTACTTC. This rearrangement joins TRBV12-5 to TRBJ2-7; D possibly corresponds to TRBD2 (6 bases). This CDR3 comprises 17 residues. Trimming shortened V by 0 bases and J by 3 bases, and 18 bases separated the two germline ends. Germline-derived CDR1 and CDR2 are LGHNT and FRNRAP.

The chain recombines TRBV7-9 with TRBJ1-1; 7 bases match TRBD1. CDR3 size: 14 residues. J was trimmed by 4 bases and V by 5 bases; bases with no gene match: 7. Per the germline V gene, CDR1 is SEHNR and CDR2 is FQNEAQ (reference sequence). CDR3 sequence (DNA): TGTGCCAGCAGCCCCAGACAGGGCAGCACTGAAGCTTTCTTT. Translation: CASSPRQGSTEAFF.

This chain uses TRBV6-2 or TRBV6-3 with TRBJ2-7, with D possibly being TRBD2 (6 bases). V was shortened by 2 bases and J by 0 bases, with 17 bases between the two germline ends. The CDR3 length is 17 residues. CDR1 and CDR2 from the germline V gene are MNHEY and SVGEGT. The chain's CDR3 is CASSYDFQEGDSYEQYF. The CDR3 DNA is TGTGCCAGCAGTTACGATTTTCAGGAGGGAGACTCCTACGAGCAGTACTTC.

Only a few counts were recorded for this clone. The CDR3 nucleotides read TGCGCCAGCAGCTTGGGAGAAGATACGCAGTATTTT. Amino acid sequence: CASSLGEDTQYF. The rearrangement links TRBV5-1 to TRBJ2-3; D ambiguous. Germline V gives CDR1 SGHRS, CDR2 YFSETQ. V lost 0 bases, J lost 5 bases, and 4 bases lay in between. The CDR3 has 12 amino acids.

The chain is built from TRBV7-9 and TRBJ1-1; D is uncertain. V shed 5 bases and J shed 5 bases, with 9 bases lying between them. Germline V gene lookup returns CDR1 SEHNR and CDR2 FQNEAQ (reference sequence). This CDR3 comprises 12 residues. CDR3 sequence: CASSRGLTEAFF. The CDR3 bases are TGTGCCAGCAGCCGTGGCCTTACTGAAGCTTTCTTT.

The chain joins TRBV13 to TRBJ1-2; D call uncertain. Germline V gene lookup returns CDR1 PRHDT and CDR2 FYEKMQ (reference sequence). The CDR3 has 14 amino acids. Trimming took 5 bases from V and 6 from J, leaving 16 bases between them. CDR3 protein: CASSAFTAYDGYTF. The CDR3 region has the DNA TGTGCCAGCAGCGCATTCACCGCGTATGATGGCTACACCTTC.

V gene TRBV2 combines with J gene TRBJ2-1; no firm D call. V shed 4 bases and J shed 0 bases, with 7 bases lying between them. This CDR3 comprises 14 residues. The germline gives CDR1 SNHLY, CDR2 FYNNEI. The CDR3 DNA reads as TGTGCCAGCAGTGCACTAACCTCCTACAATGAGCAGTTCTTC. Amino acids: CASSALTSYNEQFF.

The chain couples TRBV7-9 to TRBJ1-6; 11 bases map to TRBD1. The CDR3 has 16 residues. V was clipped by 5 bases and J by 9 bases; unmatched bases: 9. Germline values: CDR1 SEHNR, CDR2 FQNEAQ (reference sequence). CDR3 nucleotide sequence: TGTGCCAGCAGCCCTCTCTTGGGGACAGGGGGTTCACCCCTCCACTTT. This encodes CASSPLLGTGGSPLHF.

The V call is TRBV29-1, the J call TRBJ2-7, with D perhaps TRBD2 (5 bases). The length of the CDR3 is 12 residues. Per germline, CDR1 SQVTM and CDR2 ANQGSEA. The ends were cut back, 7 bases at V and 2 bases at J, with 12 bases in the middle. The CDR3 here is CSAGESTYEQYF. The CDR3 DNA sequence: TGCAGCGCTGGGGAGAGCACCTACGAGCAGTACTTC.

The CDR3 loop is CASSVMTGPNYGYTF. CDR3 bases: TGCGCCAGCAGCGTAATGACAGGGCCGAACTATGGCTACACCTTC. The chain carries TRBV5-1 and TRBJ1-2; TRBD1 aligns across 7 bases. The CDR3 sequence is 15 residues long. Per the germline V gene, CDR1 is SGHRS and CDR2 is YFSETQ. Germline trimming cut 4 bases from V and 2 bases from J; bases unmatched to any gene: 8.

This chain uses TRBV7-2 with TRBJ2-2; 9 positions agree with TRBD1. The CDR3 runs to 16 residues. Germline V gives CDR1 SGHTA, CDR2 FQGNSA. The V gene end was trimmed by 6 bases and the J gene end by 8 bases; junction bases not matched to a gene: 13. DNA for the CDR3: TGTGCCAGCAGTCCCCGGGACAGGGTTCCTTGGGGGGAGCTGTTTTTT. Its protein product is CASSPRDRVPWGELFF.

The rearrangement joins TRBV18 to TRBJ2-5; TRBD2 is a possible D gene (6 bases). Looked up from germline, CDR1 is KGHSH and CDR2 is LQKENI. The V gene lost 3 bases and the J gene lost 9 bases, with 14 bases spanning the gap. CDR3 length: 13 residues. DNA of the CDR3: TGTGCCAGCTCACCGAGGGAGGATGGCCCCCAGTACTTC. It translates to CASSPREDGPQYF. The full variable domain, its missing parts supplied by reference TRBV18 and TRBJ2-5, is NAGVMQNPRHLVRRRGQEARLRCSPMKGHSHVYWYRQLPEEGLKFMVYLQKENIIDESGMPKERFSAEFPKEGPSILRIQQVVRGDSAAYFCASSPREDGPQYFGPGTRLLVL.

This clone appeared a single time. The CDR3 DNA sequence: TGTGCCAGCAGCCAAGATTGGGGGACAGGGAGCTCACCCCTCCACTTT. Its translation: CASSQDWGTGSSPLHF. This rearrangement joins TRBV3-1 (or the pseudogene TRBV3-2) to TRBJ1-6; TRBD1 matches 9 bases. Germline V lookup: CDR1 LGHDT, CDR2 YNNKEL (reference sequence). V shed 0 bases, J shed 10 bases, and the junction held 7 bases outside the gene matches. The CDR3 length is 16 residues.

This clone occurred a few times. J is TRBJ2-7 and V is TRBV5-6; TRBD1 matches at 10 bases. Germline CDR1 reads SGHDT; CDR2 reads YYEEEE. This CDR3 region has 14 residues. The V segment lost 1 base and the J segment 7 bases; nucleotides outside the gene matches: 5. CDR3 coding DNA: TGTGCCAGCAGCTTGCGACAGGGGGCGCAAGAGCAGTACTTC. Translating it yields CASSLRQGAQEQYF.

V usage is TRBV2 and J usage is TRBJ1-1; tentative D call: TRBD1 (5 bases). The germline V gene has CDR1 SNHLY and CDR2 FYNNEI. The CDR3 extends over 12 amino acids. The V and J ends lost 6 bases and 8 bases respectively, with 13 bases between them. CDR3 residues: CASSRAGGEAFF. The CDR3 DNA reads TGTGCCAGCAGCCGGGCGGGGGGAGAAGCTTTCTTT.